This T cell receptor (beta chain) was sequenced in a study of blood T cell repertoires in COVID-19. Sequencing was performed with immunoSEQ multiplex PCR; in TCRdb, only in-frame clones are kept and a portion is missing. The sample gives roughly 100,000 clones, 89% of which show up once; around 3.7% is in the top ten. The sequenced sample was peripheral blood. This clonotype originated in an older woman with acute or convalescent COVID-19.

The CDR3 loop is CASSYSGGNQPQHF. The CDR3 nucleotides read TGTGCCAGCAGTTACTCAGGGGGTAATCAGCCCCAGCATTTT. J is TRBJ1-5 and V is TRBV6-6; tentative D call: TRBD1 (6 bases). Between the trimmed V and J ends, which lost 0 bases and 4 bases, there was a span of 7 bases. This CDR3 has 14 residues. Germline CDR1 reads MNHNY; CDR2 reads SVGAGI (reference sequence).